The TCR beta chain under discussion was sequenced for a study of cytomegalovirus exposure and HLA in healthy donors. V lost 1 base and J lost 0, with 13 bases in between. CDR3 length: 17 residues. CDR1 and CDR2 from the germline V gene are SGHDN and FVKESK. This PCR relied on a set of 60 Vbeta primers and 13 Jbeta primers. This table comes from immunoSEQ multiplex PCR, and its TCRdb copy is limited to in-frame clones, with some not included. The sample holds around 160,000 clones; about 75% are singletons and the top ten take roughly 5%. V and J are TRBV14 and TRBJ1-3; D gene uncertain. This receptor was identified in a male donor in good health and CMV-seronegative. Sequencing was done on a sample of PBMCs. CDR3 in amino acids: CASSQVRGGYSGNTIYF. CDR3 nucleotide sequence: TGTGCCAGCAGCCAAGTGAGAGGCGGTTACTCTGGAAACACCATATATTTT.